The next 28 T cell receptor beta chains were all read from a single sample in a study of Ad26.COV2.S vaccination and SARS-CoV-2 variants. Clones were read by immunoSEQ multiplex PCR, and TCRdb kept only the in-frame ones, dropping some. In the table there are 300,000 to 400,000 clones, about 87% of which are singletons. The treatment is: roughly 19 received Ad26.COV2.S at low or high dose, single or two shots; about 5 received placebo; per-sample allocation not given. Specimen acquisition occurred on day 63 following the initial vaccine or placebo injection. Material: peripheral blood, obtained in a trial of Ad26.COV2.S vaccine versus placebo. These receptors came from a person between 18 and 65 years old who received the Ad26.COV2.S COVID-19 vaccine or a placebo.

The chain joins TRBV5-1 to TRBJ2-1; D call uncertain. V was shortened by 4 bases and J by 8 bases, with 7 bases between the two germline ends. CDR1 and CDR2 (germline): SGHRS, YFSETQ. The CDR3 spans 11 residues. The CDR3 DNA reads as TGCGCCAGCAGCCTTAGTCATGAGCAGTTCTTC. This codes for CASSLSHEQFF.

This clone was observed a single time. The gene calls are TRBV20-1 and TRBJ1-2; TRBD1 agrees at 8 bases. This CDR3 contains 11 residues. Germline-derived CDR1 and CDR2 are DFQATT and SNEGSKA (reference sequence). Unmatched junction bases numbered 6, after V lost 7 bases and J lost 8 bases. The CDR3 here is CSVGTGPGYTF. CDR3 bases: TGCAGTGTTGGGACAGGCCCGGGCTACACCTTC.

The chain recombines TRBV6-5 with TRBJ1-3, with D tentatively TRBD1 (5 bases). The germline CDR1 and CDR2 sequences are MNHEY and SVGAGI. The V end was cut by 9 bases, the J end by 4 bases, with 13 bases between. CDR3 length: 13 amino acids. The CDR3 spells CASDLGAGNTIYF. As DNA, the CDR3 is TGTGCCAGTGACCTTGGGGCGGGAAACACCATATATTTT.

This chain links TRBV27 with TRBJ1-5; D remains ambiguous. The length of the CDR3 is 14 residues. The germline V gene encodes CDR1 MNHEY and CDR2 SMNVEV (reference sequence). Trimming removed 3 bases from V and 1 base from J, with 7 bases in between. The CDR3 loop is CASSFRWSNQPQHF. CDR3 nucleotides: TGTGCCAGCAGTTTCCGTTGGAGCAATCAGCCCCAGCATTTT.

CDR3 nucleotides: TGTGCCAGCAGCTCTTCCATTGGGAGCGAAGGCTACACCTTC. Residues: CASSSSIGSEGYTF. This chain joins TRBV7-2 and TRBJ1-2, with D unclear. Germline lookup yields CDR1 SGHTA and CDR2 FQGNSA. With 4 bases removed from V and 8 bases from J, the gap between germline ends came to 17 bases. The CDR3 contains 14 residues. The full variable domain, with the rest looked up from reference TRBV7-2 and TRBJ1-2, is GAGVSQSPSNKVTEKGKDVELRCDPISGHTALYWYRQSLGQGLEFLIYFQGNSAPDKSGLPSDRFSAERTGGSVSTLTIQRTQQEDSAVYLCASSSSIGSEGYTFGSGTRLTVV.

V gene TRBV5-5 combines with J gene TRBJ1-2, with TRBD1 identical over 7 bases. CDR3 length: 15 residues. Germline CDR1 reads SGHKS; CDR2 reads YYEKEE (reference sequence). V was clipped by 0 bases and J by 3 bases; unmatched bases: 5. This chain's CDR3 is CASSLVGDSDYGYTF. The DNA of the CDR3 is TGTGCCAGCAGCTTGGTAGGGGACAGTGACTATGGCTACACCTTC.

This chain connects TRBV14 to TRBJ2-7; D remains ambiguous. The CDR3 has 13 amino acids. V lost 4 bases, J lost 0 bases, and 7 bases lay in between. From germline, CDR1 is SGHDN and CDR2 FVKESK. CDR3: CASSLASSYEQYF. The CDR3 nucleotides are TGTGCCAGCAGCCTTGCTAGCTCCTACGAGCAGTACTTC.

The chain is built from TRBV19 and TRBJ2-2; D possibly corresponds to TRBD1 (5 bases). With 7 bases removed from V and 3 bases from J, the gap between germline ends came to 9 bases. The germline V gene has CDR1 LNHDA and CDR2 SQIVND (reference sequence). The CDR3 loop spans 13 amino acids. This CDR3 reads CASNIQDTGELFF. As DNA, the CDR3 is TGTGCCAGTAACATACAGGACACCGGGGAGCTGTTTTTT. Combining the CDR3 with reference TRBV19 and TRBJ2-2 gives the whole variable domain DGGITQSPKYLFRKEGQNVTLSCEQNLNHDAMYWYRQDPGQGLRLIYYSQIVNDFQKGDIAEGYSVSREKKESFPLTVTSAQKNPTAFYLCASNIQDTGELFFGEGSRLTVL.

A single count supports this clone. This chain links TRBV14 with TRBJ2-5; 10 positions match TRBD2. In germline, CDR1 is SGHDN, CDR2 FVKESK. There are 20 residues in the CDR3. J was trimmed by 0 bases and V by 0 bases; bases with no gene match: 13. CDR3 nucleotides: TGTGCCAGCAGCCAAGATCGGTCTAGCGGGAGTAGTGGTTACCAAGAGACCCAGTACTTC. The encoded protein is CASSQDRSSGSSGYQETQYF. The full variable domain, its missing parts supplied by reference TRBV14 and TRBJ2-5, is EAGVTQFPSHSVIEKGQTVTLRCDPISGHDNLYWYRRVMGKEIKFLLHFVKESKQDESGMPNNRFLAERTGGTYSTLKVQPAELEDSGVYFCASSQDRSSGSSGYQETQYFGPGTRLLVL.

This rearrangement joins TRBV5-1 to TRBJ2-5, with D possibly being TRBD1 (6 bases). CDR1 and CDR2 (germline): SGHRS, YFSETQ. V shed 4 bases and J shed 0 bases, with 13 bases lying between them. The CDR3 consists of 15 residues. Written as DNA, the CDR3 is TGCGCCAGCAGCCTGATGCAGGGGAACCAAGAGACCCAGTACTTC. This translates into CASSLMQGNQETQYF.

The CDR3 is CASSLTMTGGYGYTF. CDR3 coding DNA: TGTGCCAGCAGCTTAACTATGACAGGGGGCTATGGCTACACCTTC. The chain recombines TRBV7-2 with TRBJ1-2; 9 bases align to TRBD1. Germline assignment: CDR1 SGHTA and CDR2 FQGNSA. The CDR3 has 15 residues. With V trimmed by 2 bases and J by 4 bases, 5 bases remained unmatched.

The chain uses TRBV6-2 or TRBV6-3 and TRBJ1-1, with TRBD1 as a possible D gene (6 bases). V dropped 6 bases and J dropped 7 bases, with 24 bases sitting between them. The CDR3 covers 16 residues. Germline V gene lookup returns CDR1 MNHEY and CDR2 SVGEGT. The CDR3 DNA follows: TGTGCCAGCAGCAATCCTTCGGCCGGGACACGGGGTGAAGCTTTCTTT. The encoded protein is CASSNPSAGTRGEAFF.

This clone was recorded a few times. V usage is TRBV4-2 and J usage is TRBJ2-7; TRBD2 matches at 7 bases. The CDR3 runs to 17 residues. J gave up 0 bases and V 0 bases, and 8 bases lay outside the gene matches. Germline V CDR1 and CDR2: LGHNA, YNFKEQ. The CDR3 loop is CASSQDQAGASSYEQYF. The CDR3 DNA follows: TGTGCCAGCAGCCAAGATCAGGCGGGAGCGAGCTCCTACGAGCAGTACTTC.

This clone was seen only a few times. The CDR3 DNA follows: TGTGCCAGCAGCTTAGGGACAGGGCCTTCACCCCTCCACTTT. Amino acid sequence: CASSLGTGPSPLHF. The chain carries TRBV7-3 and TRBJ1-6; 9 bases map to TRBD1. Germline trimming cut 2 bases from V and 9 bases from J; bases unmatched to any gene: 2. The CDR3 consists of 14 residues. The germline CDR1 and CDR2 sequences are SGHTA and FQGTGA.

This chain connects TRBV6-5 to TRBJ1-1; a weak D match, TRBD1 (5 bases). The germline V gene encodes CDR1 MNHEY and CDR2 SVGAGI. This CDR3 region has 16 residues. The V end was cut by 0 bases, the J end by 5 bases, with 16 bases between. Written as DNA, the CDR3 is TGTGCCAGCAGTTACTCGAGGGTTAGGGGTGGGACTGAAGCTTTCTTT. This translates into CASSYSRVRGGTEAFF.

The chain uses TRBV6-6 and TRBJ2-2; TRBD2 agrees at 7 bases. The ends lost 11 bases at V and 1 base at J; junction bases unmatched: 4. Germline V gives CDR1 MNHNY, CDR2 SVGAGI (reference sequence). This CDR3 comprises 13 residues. CDR3 sequence: CAAGRVNTGELFF. CDR3 DNA: TGTGCCGCGGGGAGGGTGAACACCGGGGAGCTGTTTTTT.

This rearrangement joins TRBV19 to TRBJ1-5, with 12 bases fitting TRBD1. Germline lookup yields CDR1 LNHDA and CDR2 SQIVND (reference sequence). This CDR3 contains 15 residues. Germline trimming cut 10 bases from V and 5 bases from J; bases unmatched to any gene: 9. In DNA, the CDR3 is TGTGCCACCCTACCGGGACAGGGGGCTTATCAGCCCCAGCATTTT. This translates into CATLPGQGAYQPQHF.

This chain joins TRBV7-2 and TRBJ2-5; weak D call: TRBD2 (7 bases). V lost 6 bases and J lost 5, with 19 bases in between. CDR3 length equals 15 residues. The germline CDR1 and CDR2 sequences are SGHTA and FQGNSA. The CDR3 DNA is TGTGCCAGCAGTGAAGGGGGGGGCTCAGTGGAGACCCAGTACTTC. Translating gives CASSEGGGSVETQYF.

The V and J genes are TRBV13 and TRBJ2-3, with 7 positions matching TRBD2. The V gene's germline CDR1 is PRHDT and CDR2 FYEKMQ (reference sequence). V shed 5 bases, J shed 2 bases, and the junction held 13 bases outside the gene matches. The CDR3 extends over 17 amino acids. The CDR3 region is CASSPSGGFLNTDTQYF. CDR3 in DNA: TGTGCCAGCAGCCCGTCCGGGGGGTTCTTAAACACAGATACGCAGTATTTT. The full variable domain, with the rest looked up from reference TRBV13 and TRBJ2-3, is AAGVIQSPRHLIKEKRETATLKCYPIPRHDTVYWYQQGPGQDPQFLISFYEKMQSDKGSIPDRFSAQQFSDYHSELNMSSLELGDSALYFCASSPSGGFLNTDTQYFGPGTRLTVL.

The chain links TRBV5-4 to TRBJ2-6, with D unclear. Germline V gene sequence: CDR1 SGHNT, CDR2 YYREEE (reference sequence). The CDR3 consists of 13 residues. V was pared by 4 bases and J by 1 base, with 3 bases between. In DNA form, the CDR3 reads TGTGCCAGCAGCCCATCTGGGGCCAACGTCCTGACTTTC. Protein product: CASSPSGANVLTF.

The rearrangement links TRBV20-1 to TRBJ2-1; no clear D gene. V lost 2 bases and J lost 10, with 9 bases in between. Germline CDR1 reads DFQATT; CDR2 reads SNEGSKA (reference sequence). The CDR3 runs to 11 residues. The chain's CDR3 is CSARTQTEQFF. CDR3 in DNA: TGCAGTGCTAGAACGCAGACAGAGCAGTTCTTC.

The J gene is TRBJ2-7, the V gene TRBV5-4; tentative D call: TRBD1 (6 bases). Germline CDR1 reads SGHNT; CDR2 reads YYREEE (reference sequence). Trimming removed 4 bases from V and 2 bases from J, with 16 bases in between. The CDR3 has 15 amino acids. The CDR3 sequence is CASSGGLQGTYEQYF. DNA of the CDR3: TGTGCCAGCAGCGGGGGCCTACAGGGAACCTACGAGCAGTACTTC.

This rearrangement joins TRBV18 to TRBJ1-2; 9 positions agree with TRBD1. The germline gives CDR1 KGHSH, CDR2 LQKENI. V lost 3 bases and J lost 1; bases outside the gene matches: 3. This CDR3 is built from 15 residues. CDR3 DNA: TGTGCCAGCTCACCGGGGACAGGGCTTAACTATGGCTACACCTTC. Protein: CASSPGTGLNYGYTF.

The chain joins TRBV4-3 to TRBJ2-1, with D perhaps TRBD1 (6 bases). The CDR3 runs 13 residues. Trimming pared 0 bases from V and 9 bases from J, leaving 9 bases between. Germline values: CDR1 LGHNA, CDR2 YSLEER. CDR3 protein: CASSQDRGFEQFF. In DNA form, the CDR3 reads TGCGCCAGCAGCCAAGATAGGGGGTTTGAGCAGTTCTTC.

The V and J genes are TRBV28 and TRBJ2-1; D remains unclear. Trimming took off 2 bases at V and 6 bases at J, with 14 bases between the two ends. The CDR3 is 15 residues long. CDR1 is MDHEN and CDR2 is SYDVKM in the germline V gene. The CDR3 DNA reads TGTGCCAGCAGTTTAATCGCGATGGGGTCCAATGAGCAGTTCTTC. Translation gives CASSLIAMGSNEQFF.

The chain combines TRBV11-2 with TRBJ2-7; 7 bases agree with TRBD1. Per the germline V gene, CDR1 is SGHAT and CDR2 is FQNNGV. The CDR3 runs 15 residues. With V trimmed by 5 bases and J by 2 bases, 9 bases remained unmatched. Here the CDR3 reads CASSLGGLKTYEQYF. CDR3 in DNA: TGTGCCAGCAGCCTAGGGGGCTTAAAGACCTACGAGCAGTACTTC.

The V gene is TRBV19, the J gene TRBJ2-7; D unclear. The V gene's germline CDR1 is LNHDA and CDR2 SQIVND (reference sequence). Trimming cost V 5 bases and J 6 bases, with 14 bases left between them. The CDR3 extends over 13 amino acids. CDR3 DNA: TGTGCCAGTAGTCGCGCTTGGGTTGGCGAGCAGTACTTC. It is translated as CASSRAWVGEQYF.

The chain has TRBV6-5 and TRBJ2-3; D is undetermined. This CDR3 has 12 amino acids. V lost 0 bases to trimming and J lost 14 bases, with 12 bases between them. Germline loops: CDR1 MNHEY, CDR2 SVGAGI. The CDR3 region has the DNA TGTGCCAGCAGTTACTCGAACTACGAGATGTATTTT. Translation gives CASSYSNYEMYF.